A selection of T cell receptor beta chains follows, all from one sample in a study of T cell responses to AZD1222 COVID-19 vaccine. The method was immunoSEQ multiplex PCR; TCRdb's version includes in-frame clones alone and lacks a portion of them. The table shows about 130,000 clones, with approximately 86% occurring only once. Material: peripheral blood, obtained on day 0 of AZD1222 vaccination. These receptors were collected from an adult in good health. Both conserved end residues are part of each CDR3. The D gene is left open where the match is weak. The size field is filled for only some rows; it gives once, few, many or a size class.

CDR3 protein | CDR3 DNA | clone size | J gene | V gene | D gene
CASSVEGGTPAAELFF | TGTGCCAGCAGCGTAGAGGGGGGGACCCCCGCGGCGGAGCTGTTTTTT | . | TRBJ2-2 | TRBV9 | .
CASSIGAGANVLTF | TGTGCCAGTAGTATCGGGGCTGGGGCCAACGTCCTGACTTTC | . | TRBJ2-6 | TRBV19 | .
CASSYLQRANYGYTF | TGTGCCAGCAGTTATCTACAACGAGCTAACTATGGCTACACCTTC | . | TRBJ1-2 | TRBV6-5 | .
CASSYRVNTEAFF | TGTGCCAGCAGTTACAGGGTGAACACTGAAGCTTTCTTT | . | TRBJ1-1 | TRBV6-5 | .
CASSITPENTEAFF | TGTGCCAGTAGTATAACGCCAGAGAACACTGAAGCTTTCTTT | . | TRBJ1-1 | TRBV19 | .
CASGSAYEQYF | TGTGCCAGCGGTAGTGCCTACGAGCAGTACTTC | . | TRBJ2-7 | TRBV28 | .
CASSFLDRTSGGHTDTQYF | TGTGCCAGCAGTTTCCTCGATCGGACTAGCGGGGGCCACACAGATACGCAGTATTTT | . | TRBJ2-3 | TRBV27 | TRBD2
CASSLWGQGKDGYTF | TGTGCCAGCAGTTTATGGGGACAGGGAAAGGATGGCTACACCTTC | . | TRBJ1-2 | TRBV28 | TRBD1
CASSRLRTGYEQYF | TGCGCCAGCAGCCGTCTACGGACAGGCTACGAGCAGTACTTC | . | TRBJ2-7 | TRBV5-1 | TRBD1
CASGPDHYNEQFF | TGTGCTAGTGGGCCGGATCACTACAATGAGCAGTTCTTC | once | TRBJ2-1 | TRBV12-5 | .
CSTWGGQEDYGYTF | TGCAGCACTTGGGGGGGACAGGAAGACTATGGCTACACCTTC | . | TRBJ1-2 | TRBV29-1 | TRBD1
CAIHRGQGQYQETQYF | TGTGCCATCCACCGGGGCCAGGGTCAGTACCAAGAGACCCAGTACTTC | . | TRBJ2-5 | TRBV30 | .
CASSSNPHRGQSYEQYF | TGTGCCAGCAGTTCGAACCCTCACAGGGGGCAATCCTACGAGCAGTACTTC | . | TRBJ2-7 | TRBV28 | TRBD1
CASSQRGDYEQYF | TGTGCCAGCAGCCAAAGAGGTGACTACGAGCAGTACTTC | . | TRBJ2-7 | TRBV3-1/TRBV3-2 | .
CASTGAGSTYNEQFF | TGTGCCAGCACGGGAGCAGGGAGCACCTACAATGAGCAGTTCTTC | . | TRBJ2-1 | TRBV14 | .
CASSTGTGATEAFF | TGTGCCAGCTCAACCGGGACAGGGGCCACTGAAGCTTTCTTT | . | TRBJ1-1 | TRBV18 | TRBD1
CASSGGGQGIYEQYF | TGTGCCAGCAGTGGAGGGGGACAGGGTATCTACGAGCAGTACTTC | . | TRBJ2-7 | TRBV28 | TRBD1
CASSTRTSGGSSYNEQFF | TGTGCCAGCAGCACGCGGACTAGCGGGGGGTCCTCCTACAATGAGCAGTTCTTC | . | TRBJ2-1 | TRBV9 | TRBD2
CASAIWGSNQPQHF | TGTGCCAGTGCTATCTGGGGGAGCAATCAGCCCCAGCATTTT | . | TRBJ1-5 | TRBV6-5 | .
CASSFRNTGYEQYF | TGTGCCAGCAGTTTTAGGAACACCGGCTACGAGCAGTACTTC | . | TRBJ2-7 | TRBV28 | .
CASSQDGWEETQYF | TGCGCCAGCAGCCAAGATGGCTGGGAAGAGACCCAGTACTTC | . | TRBJ2-5 | TRBV4-3 | .
CASSEQGASAYNEQFF | TGTGCCAGCAGCGAACAGGGGGCCTCGGCCTACAATGAGCAGTTCTTC | . | TRBJ2-1 | TRBV7-8 | TRBD1
CASSVGRGSSSYEQYF | TGTGCCAGCAGCGTAGGAAGGGGTAGTAGCTCCTACGAGCAGTACTTC | few | TRBJ2-7 | TRBV9 | .
CASSTGALSYGYTF | TGTGCCAGCAGCACAGGGGCCCTAAGTTACGGCTACACCTTC | . | TRBJ1-2 | TRBV28 | TRBD1
CASSAGGNTIYF | TGTGCCAGCTCAGCGGGTGGAAACACCATATATTTT | . | TRBJ1-3 | TRBV28 | .
CASSDFPGSGMDEQYF | TGTGCCAGCAGTGACTTCCCGGGATCAGGGATGGACGAGCAGTACTTC | . | TRBJ2-7 | TRBV6-4 | .
CATSDTGRTDTQYF | TGTGCCACCAGTGATACAGGGAGGACAGATACGCAGTATTTT | . | TRBJ2-3 | TRBV24-1 | .
CASMGTGSYEQYF | TGTGCCAGCATGGGAACAGGCTCCTACGAGCAGTACTTC | . | TRBJ2-7 | TRBV3-1/TRBV3-2 | .
CASSLAEGTIRANEKLFF | TGCGCCAGCAGCTTGGCCGAGGGTACAATCCGGGCTAATGAAAAACTGTTTTTT | . | TRBJ1-4 | TRBV5-1 | .
CASSTTDYGYTF | TGTGCCAGTAGTACGACAGACTATGGCTACACCTTC | . | TRBJ1-2 | TRBV19 | .
CASSPQTNTEAFF | TGTGCCAGCAGTCCGCAGACAAACACTGAAGCTTTCTTT | . | TRBJ1-1 | TRBV6-2/TRBV6-3 | .
CASSLAGFGSPLYF | TGCGCCAGCAGCTTGGCTGGTTTTGGGTCACCCCTCTACTTT | . | TRBJ1-6 | TRBV5-1 | .
CASSLGQGNYGYTF | TGTGCCAGCAGTTTGGGACAGGGCAACTATGGCTACACCTTC | . | TRBJ1-2 | TRBV28 | TRBD1
CASSDQGNNSPLHF | TGTGCCAGCAGTGACCAGGGAAATAATTCACCCCTCCACTTT | . | TRBJ1-6 | TRBV6-4 | .
CASSYRGAGEKLFF | TGTGCCAGCAGCTACAGGGGCGCGGGCGAAAAACTGTTTTTT | . | TRBJ1-4 | TRBV3-1/TRBV3-2 | TRBD1
CASSRDTTYEQYF | TGCGCCAGCAGCAGGGACACCACCTACGAGCAGTACTTC | few | TRBJ2-7 | TRBV5-1 | .
CSASLPTEAFF | TGCAGTGCTAGTCTCCCCACTGAAGCTTTCTTT | once | TRBJ1-1 | TRBV20-1 | .
CASSYRNEKLFF | TGCGCCAGCAGCTACCGGAATGAAAAACTGTTTTTT | . | TRBJ1-4 | TRBV5-1 | .
CATMRGGGSYNEQFF | TGTGCCACCATGCGTGGCGGGGGTTCCTACAATGAGCAGTTCTTC | . | TRBJ2-1 | TRBV24-1 | TRBD2
CASSVGSTAGTDTQYF | TGTGCCAGCAGCGTAGGATCGACAGCCGGGACAGATACGCAGTATTTT | . | TRBJ2-3 | TRBV9 | .
CASSLGGQGEAFF | TGTGCCAGCAGCTTAGGAGGACAGGGTGAAGCTTTCTTT | . | TRBJ1-1 | TRBV7-8 | TRBD1
CASSSGTGGQDEQFF | TGCGCCAGCAGCTCGGGGACAGGGGGCCAGGATGAGCAGTTCTTC | . | TRBJ2-1 | TRBV5-1 | TRBD1
CASSPTATTNEKLFF | TGTGCCAGCAGCCCGACAGCCACAACTAATGAAAAACTGTTTTTT | . | TRBJ1-4 | TRBV4-2 | .
CASSEGWAQYF | TGTGCCAGCAGCGAGGGCTGGGCCCAGTACTTC | . | TRBJ2-5 | TRBV6-5 | .
CASSAQKGASSYEQYF | TGTGCCAGCTCAGCACAGAAGGGGGCTTCGTCTTACGAGCAGTACTTC | . | TRBJ2-7 | TRBV18 | TRBD1
CSVEGYKGGAFF | TGCAGCGTTGAAGGCTACAAGGGGGGGGCTTTCTTT | . | TRBJ1-1 | TRBV29-1 | .
CASSYSTGVGYTF | TGTGCCAGCAGTTACTCGACAGGGGTTGGCTACACCTTC | . | TRBJ1-2 | TRBV6-5 | TRBD1
CASGVGAADTQYF | TGTGCCAGCGGGGTAGGGGCGGCAGATACGCAGTATTTT | . | TRBJ2-3 | TRBV27 | .
CASTQGGGEKLFF | TGTGCCAGCACACAAGGGGGAGGGGAAAAACTGTTTTTT | . | TRBJ1-4 | TRBV28 | .
CASSSEQGVATNEKLFF | TGTGCCAGCAGTTCCGAACAGGGGGTCGCTACTAATGAAAAACTGTTTTTT | . | TRBJ1-4 | TRBV28 | TRBD1
CASTRGTSGLRAQYF | TGTGCCAGCACCCGGGGGACTAGCGGATTGAGGGCGCAGTATTTT | . | TRBJ2-3 | TRBV28 | TRBD2
CASSLKTEDPLYGYTF | TGTGCCAGCAGCTTAAAGACAGAAGATCCCTTATATGGCTACACCTTC | . | TRBJ1-2 | TRBV7-3 | .
CASSVGQINTGELFF | TGTGCCAGCAGTGTTGGGCAGATTAACACCGGGGAGCTGTTTTTT | . | TRBJ2-2 | TRBV2 | .